The 17 T cell receptor beta chains listed next were all sequenced from one sample in a study of T cell responses to AZD1222 COVID-19 vaccine. Measured with immunoSEQ multiplex PCR; TCRdb has only the in-frame clones, and not every one. This repertoire shows approximately 150,000 clones, 70% to 90% found once; its top ten account for roughly 3.5%. The source was peripheral blood, collected on day 0 of MenACWY control vaccination. These receptors were obtained from an adult in good health.

This chain joins TRBV19 and TRBJ1-2; D is possibly TRBD1 (6 bases). The CDR3 has 14 amino acids. V was shortened by 3 bases and J by 8 bases, with 16 bases between the two germline ends. CDR1 and CDR2 from the germline V gene are LNHDA and SQIVND (reference sequence). CDR3 region: CASSIRYRVDGYTF. The CDR3 DNA reads as TGTGCCAGTAGTATTCGTTACAGGGTCGACGGCTACACCTTC.

This chain connects TRBV6-2 or TRBV6-3 to TRBJ1-1; D is uncertain. V lost 3 bases to trimming and J lost 3 bases, with 20 bases between them. Germline lookup yields CDR1 MNHEY and CDR2 SVGEGT. CDR3 length: 17 amino acids. This chain's CDR3 is CASSYSPVFVQDTEAFF. The CDR3 nucleotides read TGTGCCAGCAGTTATTCTCCAGTATTCGTCCAGGACACTGAAGCTTTCTTT.

The chain joins TRBV7-9 to TRBJ1-5; tentatively, D is TRBD1 (6 bases). V dropped 4 bases and J dropped 3 bases, with 7 bases sitting between them. This CDR3 region has 13 residues. Germline-derived CDR1 and CDR2 are SEHNR and FQNEAQ (reference sequence). The chain's CDR3 is CASSWGPNQPQHF. DNA of the CDR3: TGTGCCAGCAGCTGGGGGCCCAATCAGCCCCAGCATTTT.

This clone was detected once. J is TRBJ2-7 and V is TRBV6-5; 9 positions match TRBD1. The CDR3 runs to 16 residues. From germline, CDR1 is MNHEY and CDR2 SVGAGI. Trimming took 4 bases from V and 0 from J; bases not matched to a gene: 7. The CDR3 region has the DNA TGTGCCAGCAGTTTCTCGGGACAGGGTCGCTCCTACGAGCAGTACTTC. This gives the protein CASSFSGQGRSYEQYF.

The chain carries TRBV6-6 and TRBJ2-3, with 13 bases lining up with TRBD2. After removal of 8 bases from V and 4 bases from J, the junction contained 6 bases not matched to a gene. This CDR3 region has 15 residues. Per germline, CDR1 MNHNY and CDR2 SVGAGI (reference sequence). In DNA, the CDR3 is TGTGCCAGCCTTGGACTAGCGGGAGCTGCAGATACGCAGTATTTT. Encoded protein: CASLGLAGAADTQYF.

The CDR3 spells CASSFPGGLYEQYF. The CDR3 nucleotides are TGTGCCAGCAGCTTCCCCGGGGGCCTCTACGAGCAGTACTTC. The rearrangement links TRBV11-1 to TRBJ2-7; the D gene could be TRBD1 or TRBD2 (6 bases each). V was shortened by 3 bases and J by 3 bases, with 12 bases between the two germline ends. Germline V gives CDR1 SGHAT, CDR2 FQDESV (reference sequence). The length of the CDR3 is 14 residues. Full variable domain (outside the CDR3, taken from reference TRBV11-1 and TRBJ2-7): EAEVAQSPRYKITEKSQAVAFWCDPISGHATLYWYRQILGQGPELLVQFQDESVVDDSQLPKDRFSAERLKGVDSTLKIQPAELGDSAMYLCASSFPGGLYEQYFGPGTRLTVT.

The CDR3 loop is CASSPMTGSTGELFF. The CDR3 region has the DNA TGTGCCAGCAGCCCAATGACAGGGTCGACCGGGGAGCTGTTTTTT. This chain joins TRBV11-2 and TRBJ2-2; TRBD1 aligns across 7 bases. The CDR3 runs to 15 residues. CDR1 is SGHAT, CDR2 FQNNGV, per germline. V trimming: 5 bases; J trimming: 5 bases; junction bases outside the gene matches: 8.

This chain's CDR3 is CASSRAGNGNTEAFF. The CDR3 coding sequence is TGCGCCAGCAGCCGGGCAGGCAACGGGAACACTGAAGCTTTCTTT. This chain uses TRBV5-1 with TRBJ1-1; D is ambiguous. Germline assignment: CDR1 SGHRS and CDR2 YFSETQ. Trimming pared 4 bases from V and 1 base from J, leaving 14 bases between. This CDR3 has 15 residues.

J is TRBJ1-2 and V is TRBV3-1 (or the pseudogene TRBV3-2), with 7 bases fitting TRBD1. Germline V CDR1 and CDR2: LGHDT, YNNKEL (reference sequence). The CDR3 extends over 12 amino acids. Losses at the gene ends were 10 bases for V and 8 bases for J; bases not matched to a gene: 10. CDR3 residues: CATLDRVGGYTF. As DNA, the CDR3 is TGTGCCACCCTCGACAGGGTAGGCGGCTACACCTTC.

V and J are TRBV7-2 and TRBJ2-7, with D possibly TRBD1 on 6 matching bases. Trimming removed 2 bases from V and 5 bases from J, with 10 bases in between. CDR3 length equals 13 residues. The germline gives CDR1 SGHTA, CDR2 FQGNSA. The CDR3 protein is CASSLPGVNEQYF. CDR3 nucleotides: TGTGCCAGCAGCTTACCAGGGGTCAACGAGCAGTACTTC.

This clone was observed a single time. V is TRBV28 and J is TRBJ1-2, with 10 nucleotides matching TRBD1. CDR3 size: 15 residues. The germline CDR1 and CDR2 sequences are MDHEN and SYDVKM. Trimming cost V 5 bases and J 1 base; bases outside gene matches: 4. In DNA form, the CDR3 reads TGTGCCAGCAGTGCACGGGACAGGGGTAACTATGGCTACACCTTC. Translation gives CASSARDRGNYGYTF.

This sequence joins TRBV5-1 and TRBJ2-1; 11 positions agree with TRBD1. Germline CDR1 is SGHRS and CDR2 is YFSETQ. V lost 4 bases, J lost 3 bases, and 6 bases stayed unmatched. The CDR3 loop spans 16 amino acids. In DNA, the CDR3 is TGCGCCAGCAGCCAAGGACAGGGGGCTATCTACAATGAGCAGTTCTTC. Amino acid sequence: CASSQGQGAIYNEQFF.

This rearrangement joins TRBV25-1 to TRBJ2-1, with TRBD1 identical over 7 bases. V was clipped by 1 base and J by 4 bases; unmatched bases: 13. This CDR3 comprises 18 residues. Germline V gene data show CDR1 as MGHDK and CDR2 as SYGVNS. CDR3 in DNA: TGTGCCAGCAGTGAATTGGCCCCGACAGGGATGGGGTACAATGAGCAGTTCTTC. This encodes CASSELAPTGMGYNEQFF.

This clone was counted between two and nine times. The chain carries TRBV11-2 and TRBJ1-5, with no clear D. Deletions cut 3 bases from V and 0 bases from J, with 3 bases between. The germline V gene has CDR1 SGHAT and CDR2 FQNNGV. The CDR3 loop spans 13 amino acids. The CDR3 nucleotides are TGTGCCAGCAGCTTGAGTAGCAATCAGCCCCAGCATTTT. Translation: CASSLSSNQPQHF.

In this sample, this clone turned up once. The chain combines TRBV7-9 with TRBJ2-2; 13 positions agree with TRBD2. After removal of 5 bases from V and 4 bases from J, the junction contained 4 bases not matched to a gene. Germline V gene data show CDR1 as SEHNR and CDR2 as FQNEAQ (reference sequence). The CDR3 sequence is 16 residues long. DNA for the CDR3: TGTGCCAGCAGCCGACTAGCGGGGGGCCTCACCGGGGAGCTGTTTTTT. Translation: CASSRLAGGLTGELFF.

The chain uses TRBV6-2 or TRBV6-3 and TRBJ1-2; D is ambiguous. From germline, CDR1 is MNHEY and CDR2 SVGEGT. Trimming removed 5 bases from V and 3 bases from J, with 7 bases in between. The CDR3 is 12 amino acids. CDR3 nucleotides: TGTGCCAGCAGTAGGGAGGACTATGGCTACACCTTC. Encoded protein: CASSREDYGYTF.

The rearrangement uses TRBV5-1 and TRBJ2-3; the match to TRBD2 covers 9 bases. The CDR3 extends over 17 amino acids. From germline, CDR1 is SGHRS and CDR2 YFSETQ. Unmatched junction bases numbered 7, after V lost 2 bases and J lost 0 bases. CDR3 region: CASSFGSSGTSTDTQYF. The CDR3 bases are TGCGCCAGCAGCTTTGGATCTAGCGGGACTAGCACAGATACGCAGTATTTT.